A selection of T cell receptor beta chains follows, all from one sample in a study of blood T cell repertoires in COVID-19. The assay was immunoSEQ multiplex PCR, and TCRdb's table has in-frame clones only and misses some. This sample carries around 210,000 clones, around 80% of them seen once, and the ten largest clones take less than 7%. The sample taken for sequencing was peripheral blood. These TCRs come from a woman in her seventies with acute or convalescent COVID-19. Both conserved end residues are part of each CDR3. Each record gives: CDR3 length, V gene, D gene, clone size, J gene, CDR3 protein, CDR3 DNA. The D gene is left open where the match is weak. Rows give clone size only sometimes, using once, few, many, or a class for an expanded clone.

>15|TRBV24-1|TRBD1|NA|TRBJ1-4
CATSDTGGADEKLFF
TGTGCCACCAGTGATACAGGGGGCGCCGATGAAAAACTGTTTTTT
>14|TRBV25-1|NA|NA|TRBJ2-2
CASSENGQTGELFF
TGTGCCAGCAGTGAAAATGGACAGACCGGGGAGCTGTTTTTT
>14|TRBV3-1/TRBV3-2|NA|NA|TRBJ2-5
CASSQVGGGETQYF
TGTGCCAGCAGCCAAGTGGGAGGGGGAGAGACCCAGTACTTC
>13|TRBV11-2|NA|NA|TRBJ2-7
CASSTSGVGEQYF
TGTGCCAGCAGCACCTCAGGGGTAGGAGAGCAGTACTTC
>16|TRBV6-2/TRBV6-3|NA|NA|TRBJ1-5
CASSLVGEVSNQPQHF
TGTGCCAGCAGCCTGGTCGGGGAGGTTAGCAATCAGCCCCAGCATTTT
>15|TRBV5-6|NA|NA|TRBJ1-6
CASSLSRGYNSPLHF
TGTGCCAGCAGCTTGTCCCGAGGGTATAATTCACCCCTCCACTTT
>14|TRBV18|TRBD1|NA|TRBJ1-2
CASSPPSLQGGYTF
TGTGCCAGCTCACCACCGTCGCTACAGGGGGGCTACACCTTC
>15|TRBV28|NA|NA|TRBJ2-7
CASSQQGEGSYEQYF
TGTGCCAGCAGCCAACAGGGGGAGGGCTCCTACGAGCAGTACTTC
>17|TRBV5-8|TRBD2|NA|TRBJ2-2
CASSFSLAGGLTGELFF
TGTGCCAGCAGCTTTTCACTAGCGGGAGGACTCACCGGGGAGCTGTTTTTT
>13|TRBV3-1/TRBV3-2|NA|NA|TRBJ1-5
CASSQDPDQPQHF
TGTGCCAGCAGCCAAGATCCTGATCAGCCCCAGCATTTT
>14|TRBV4-1|TRBD2|NA|TRBJ2-1
CASSQGTGLAGTFF
TGCGCCAGCAGCCAAGGAACGGGACTAGCGGGAACGTTCTTC
>15|TRBV14|NA|NA|TRBJ2-2
CASSQDRTNTGELFF
TGTGCCAGCAGCCAAGACAGGACGAACACCGGGGAGCTGTTTTTT
>13|TRBV6-5|NA|NA|TRBJ1-5
CASSYPGSQPQHF
TGTGCCAGCAGTTACCCCGGGAGCCAGCCCCAGCATTTT
>17|TRBV11-3|TRBD1|NA|TRBJ2-1
CASSLVGPGRGLNEQFF
TGTGCCAGCAGCTTAGTCGGCCCAGGCAGGGGGCTCAATGAGCAGTTCTTC
>15|TRBV5-1|TRBD1|NA|TRBJ1-2
CASSEGQGRNYGYTF
TGCGCCAGCAGCGAGGGACAGGGGAGGAACTATGGCTACACCTTC
>14|TRBV10-3|NA|few|TRBJ1-3
CAISDSGGGNTIYF
TGTGCCATCAGTGATTCGGGGGGAGGAAACACCATATATTTT
>15|TRBV2|NA|NA|TRBJ2-1
CASNNLGSSYNEQFF
TGTGCCAGCAACAACTTAGGGAGCTCCTACAATGAGCAGTTCTTC
>18|TRBV7-3|TRBD2|NA|TRBJ2-1
CASSLLGYSGREYNEQFF
TGTGCCAGCAGCTTATTGGGATATAGCGGGAGAGAGTACAATGAGCAGTTCTTC
>14|TRBV6-5|NA|NA|TRBJ1-2
CASSYSGLNYGYTF
TGTGCCAGCAGTTACTCGGGCTTAAACTATGGCTACACCTTC
>16|TRBV27|TRBD1|NA|TRBJ2-1
CASTPQGAPYYNEQFF
TGTGCCAGCACCCCACAGGGGGCCCCGTACTACAATGAGCAGTTCTTC
>19|TRBV27|NA|NA|TRBJ2-3
CASSPWRALEHSSTDTQYF
TGTGCCAGCAGTCCCTGGAGGGCACTAGAGCATTCTAGCACAGATACGCAGTATTTT
>17|TRBV28|NA|NA|TRBJ1-1
CASSPTGLFPMNTEAFF
TGTGCCAGCAGCCCGACAGGCCTCTTTCCCATGAACACTGAAGCTTTCTTT
>15|TRBV30|NA|NA|TRBJ1-6
CAWSVSIAPNSPLHF
TGTGCCTGGAGTGTATCTATTGCCCCGAATTCACCCCTCCACTTT
>18|TRBV3-1/TRBV3-2|TRBD2|NA|TRBJ2-5
CASSQESSSGGRFGTQYF
TGTGCCAGCAGCCAAGAGAGTTCTAGCGGAGGGCGGTTCGGGACCCAGTACTTC
>15|TRBV5-4|NA|NA|TRBJ1-2
CASSPRNLELSGYTF
TGTGCCAGCAGCCCGAGGAATCTTGAGCTCTCTGGCTACACCTTC
>14|TRBV3-1/TRBV3-2|NA|once|TRBJ2-3
CASSQGGWSDTQYF
TGTGCCAGCAGCCAAGGAGGTTGGTCAGATACGCAGTATTTT
>14|TRBV11-3|NA|NA|TRBJ2-1
CASSQGSGVVEQFF
TGTGCCAGCAGCCAGGGCTCGGGGGTTGTTGAGCAGTTCTTC
>17|TRBV28|TRBD1|NA|TRBJ1-6
CASSLSTSGGAGSPLHF
TGTGCCAGCAGTTTGTCGACCTCAGGGGGCGCGGGTTCACCCCTCCACTTT
>14|TRBV15|NA|NA|TRBJ1-5
CATSRDYSNQPQHF
TGTGCCACCAGCAGAGATTATAGCAATCAGCCCCAGCATTTT